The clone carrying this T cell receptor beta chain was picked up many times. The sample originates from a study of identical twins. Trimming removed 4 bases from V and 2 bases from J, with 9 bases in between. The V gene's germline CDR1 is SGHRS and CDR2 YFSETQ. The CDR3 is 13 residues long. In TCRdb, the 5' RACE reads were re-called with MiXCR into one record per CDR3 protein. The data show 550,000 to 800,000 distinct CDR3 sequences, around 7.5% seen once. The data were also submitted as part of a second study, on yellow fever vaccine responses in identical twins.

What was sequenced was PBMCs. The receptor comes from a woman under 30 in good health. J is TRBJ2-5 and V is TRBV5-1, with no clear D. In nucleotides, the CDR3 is TGCGCCAGCAGCATCCCCACTCAAGAGACCCAGTACTTC. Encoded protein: CASSIPTQETQYF.